The sequence of this T cell receptor (beta chain) was determined in a study of T cells after yellow fever vaccination. This clonotype was observed many times. No antigen is known for it. CDR1 is SNHLY, CDR2 FYNNEI, per germline. The V and J ends lost 1 base and 7 bases respectively, with 5 bases between them. This CDR3 has 12 amino acids. General study results and limits: Sorted repertoires could include abundant contaminating clonotypes from bulk cells. Clones from primary vaccination mostly reappeared after the booster (96% CD4, about 88% CD8).

As TCR cDNA was made by 5'RACE template switching, a universal primer site and UMIs were added. TCRdb re-analysed the 5' RACE reads in MiXCR, keeping a single row per CDR3 protein. The sample has some 300,000 distinct CDR3 sequences, 7.5% to 9% seen once. V gene TRBV2 combines with J gene TRBJ2-1, with D uncertain. Sequenced material: CD4+ T cells sorted from PBMCs, taken 5 days after the yellow fever booster vaccination. This sequence was found in a man aged 18 to 29 who received the YFV17D yellow fever vaccine. CDR3 amino acids: CASSEDANEQFF. The CDR3, as DNA: TGTGCCAGCAGTGAAGACGCTAATGAGCAGTTCTTC.